The text below deals with one TCR beta chain. The sample belongs to a study of blood T cell repertoires in COVID-19. Trimming removed 6 bases at V and 9 bases at J, with 9 bases between. CDR3 length: 11 amino acids. Method: immunoSEQ multiplex PCR; TCRdb's copy keeps in-frame clones and lacks some. The sample yields some 300,000 clones, roughly 89% seen once. This receptor was taken from a woman aged 40 to 50 with COVID-19, enrolled during active disease. The chain carries TRBV12-3 or TRBV12-4 and TRBJ1-5; D ambiguous. Input material: peripheral blood. The CDR3 DNA reads TGTGCCAGCAGCCAGAATGGGCCCCAGCATTTT. It encodes CASSQNGPQHF.